Below, 12 T cell receptor beta chains from the same sample are listed, as sequenced in a study of blood T cell repertoires in COVID-19 (dated by TCRdb to 2018 to 2020). The library was made by the immunoSEQ multiplex PCR assay. Held by TCRdb, this immuneACCESS table contains in-frame sequences only and omits some clones. Under half of the omission traces to an unresolved V gene where checked; the cause of the rest is unknown. Here the sample has 75,000 to 90,000 clones; approximately 80% occur a single time. The top ten hold approximately 20% of the sample. What was sequenced was peripheral blood. The receptors stem from a man of 80 years or more with active or convalescent COVID-19.

V and J are TRBV18 and TRBJ1-2; D gene unclear. V lost 6 bases to trimming and J lost 7 bases, with 15 bases between them. Germline V gene data show CDR1 as KGHSH and CDR2 as LQKENI. The CDR3 consists of 13 residues. CDR3 protein: CASSAEVYSGYTF. In DNA form, the CDR3 reads TGTGCCAGCTCCGCGGAGGTTTACTCTGGCTACACCTTC.

The chain combines TRBV16 with TRBJ1-4, with 9 nucleotides matching TRBD1. Germline V gene lookup returns CDR1 KGHSY and CDR2 FQNENV. J gave up 8 bases and V 6 bases, and 10 bases lay outside the gene matches. CDR3 length: 15 amino acids. This chain's CDR3 is CASSARGQGEEKLFF. For the CDR3, the DNA is TGTGCCAGCAGTGCGCGGGGACAGGGTGAAGAAAAACTGTTTTTT.

This chain connects TRBV2 to TRBJ2-3; 7 bases map to TRBD2. This CDR3 region has 15 residues. Germline V gene lookup returns CDR1 SNHLY and CDR2 FYNNEI. Trimming cost V 7 bases and J 0 bases; bases outside gene matches: 7. The CDR3 DNA reads as TGTGCCAGCACCGGGTCGGGACTAAGCACAGATACGCAGTATTTT. Translated: CASTGSGLSTDTQYF.

The genes are TRBV6-5 and TRBJ1-6; D not certain. V dropped 4 bases and J dropped 7 bases, with 8 bases sitting between them. This CDR3 is 13 amino acids long. Germline CDR1 and CDR2: MNHEY and SVGAGI. CDR3 nucleotides: TGTGCCAGCAGTTTAAGTCGGAATTCACCCCTCCACTTT. This codes for CASSLSRNSPLHF.

This clone occurred a few times. Other DNA sequences in the sample encode the same CDR3. This chain joins TRBV5-1 and TRBJ1-6; no clear D. The germline CDR1 and CDR2 sequences are SGHRS and YFSETQ. Trimming removed 0 bases at V and 0 bases at J, with 7 bases between. CDR3 length: 16 residues. The CDR3 bases are TGCGCCAGCAGCTTGGATCTGAGCTCCTATAATTCACCCCTCCACTTT. Translating gives CASSLDLSSYNSPLHF.

The chain has TRBV5-4 and TRBJ2-7, with D uncertain. The V gene's germline CDR1 is SGHNT and CDR2 YYREEE (reference sequence). CDR3 size: 13 residues. Here the CDR3 reads CASRPVGSSEQYV. As DNA, the CDR3 is TGTGCCAGCAGGCCCGTGGGCTCCTCCGAGCAGTACGTC.

V is TRBV12-3 or TRBV12-4 and J is TRBJ2-3, with unresolved D. V lost 2 bases to trimming and J lost 7 bases, with 7 bases between them. The CDR3 runs to 12 residues. In DNA form, the CDR3 reads TGTGCCAGCAGTTTACAGTGGTATACGCAGTATTTT. Its protein is CASSLQWYTQYF.

The chain links TRBV7-2 to TRBJ2-1; D is possibly TRBD2 (6 bases). This CDR3 has 13 residues. Germline V lookup: CDR1 SGHTA, CDR2 FQGNSA. With 4 bases removed from V and 10 bases from J, the gap between germline ends came to 14 bases. The CDR3: CASSWDWRGEQFF. Here the CDR3 DNA reads TGTGCCAGCAGCTGGGACTGGAGGGGAGAGCAGTTCTTC.

The table lists this clone with a few counts. V gene TRBV4-1 combines with J gene TRBJ1-1; possibly TRBD1 for D (6 bases). The germline CDR1 and CDR2 sequences are MGHRA and YSYEKL. V lost 0 bases and J lost 5, with 16 bases in between. This CDR3 has 16 amino acids. The CDR3 here is CASSQEVGGGWTEAFF. The CDR3 bases are TGCGCCAGCAGCCAAGAGGTGGGAGGGGGGTGGACTGAAGCTTTCTTT.

The J gene is TRBJ1-2, the V gene TRBV11-2, with 12 bases fitting TRBD1. This CDR3 region has 16 residues. V dropped 1 base and J dropped 4; count of bases not matched to a gene: 4. CDR1 and CDR2 (germline): SGHAT, FQNNGV. CDR3 sequence (DNA): TGTGCCAGCAGCTTAGCGGGACAGGGGGCAATCTATGGCTACACCTTC. Its translation is CASSLAGQGAIYGYTF.

This chain connects TRBV30 to TRBJ2-3; 9 nucleotides agree with TRBD1. CDR3 length: 13 residues. The junction had 3 bases not matched to a gene; V was cut back by 7 bases and J by 1 base. Germline values: CDR1 GTSNPN, CDR2 SVGIG (reference sequence). The CDR3 is CASRDRGTDTQYF. CDR3 DNA sequence: TGTGCCTCCCGGGACAGGGGCACAGATACGCAGTATTTT. The whole variable domain, remainder taken from reference TRBV30 and TRBJ2-3, is SQTIHQWPATLVQPVGSPLSLECTVEGTSNPNLYWYRQAAGRGLQLLFYSVGIGQISSEVPQNLSASRPQDRQFILSSKKLLLSDSGFYLCASRDRGTDTQYFGPGTRLTVL.

The V gene is TRBV5-5, the J gene TRBJ2-3; 10 bases line up with TRBD1. V gave up 1 base and J gave up 3 bases; unmatched junction bases: 2. Germline assignment: CDR1 SGHKS and CDR2 YYEKEE (reference sequence). There are 15 residues in the CDR3. The CDR3 protein is CASSLRTGGTDTQYF. In DNA, the CDR3 is TGTGCCAGCAGCTTGAGGACAGGGGGTACAGATACGCAGTATTTT.